The rows below give T cell receptor beta chains drawn from one sample of a study of blood T cells in healthy people across ages. Using its own MiXCR run on the 5' RACE reads, TCRdb lists one record per CDR3 protein. This table has about 1,400,000 distinct CDR3 sequences, roughly 40% appearing once. The sequenced material came from blood. Source of these receptors: a woman younger than 30 in good health. Each CDR3 is given with its conserved first and last residue. A D gene is named only where the DNA matches it firmly. Clone size appears in some rows only: once, few, many, or a class for an expanded clone.

j_call | cdr3_length | clone_size | v_call | d_call | cdr3_nt | cdr3_aa
TRBJ2-6 | 17 | few | TRBV5-1 | NA | TGCGCCAGCAGCTTAGACAGCTCGAACTCTGGGGCCAACGTCCTGACTTTC | CASSLDSSNSGANVLTF
TRBJ1-1 | 13 | NA | TRBV5-1 | NA | TGCGCCACGGCTCTGGCAGCAAACACTGAAGCTTTCTTT | CATALAANTEAFF
TRBJ2-7 | 13 | few | TRBV12-3/TRBV12-4 | NA | TGTGCCAGCACCCGGGACGGGAGCTACGAGCAGTACTTC | CASTRDGSYEQYF
TRBJ2-4 | 14 | NA | TRBV19 | NA | TGTGCCAGTACCAACTCAGGAGGGGCAAACATTCAGTACTTC | CASTNSGGANIQYF
TRBJ2-1 | 13 | few | TRBV10-3 | NA | TGTGCCAGTCAAGGGGGGCAGGCAAATGAGCAGTTCTTC | CASQGGQANEQFF
TRBJ2-7 | 18 | NA | TRBV20-1 | NA | TGCAGTGCCTTAGCGGCACCAGATCGACTAGTGTTTACCTACGAGCAGTACTTC | CSALAAPDRLVFTYEQYF
TRBJ2-1 | 13 | NA | TRBV6-6 | TRBD2 | TGTGCCAGTGGAGCGGGAGTTGGCAATGAGCGGTTCTTC | CASGAGVGNERFF
TRBJ1-2 | 15 | few | TRBV12-3/TRBV12-4 | TRBD1 | TGTGCCAGCAGTCGGGGAAACAGGGGGCCCCCTGGCTACACCTTC | CASSRGNRGPPGYTF
TRBJ2-7 | 16 | NA | TRBV12-3/TRBV12-4 | TRBD2 | TGTGCCAGCAGTGGACTAGCGGGAGAATTATACAATGAGCAGTACTTC | CASSGLAGELYNEQYF
TRBJ2-7 | 14 | NA | TRBV28 | NA | TGTGCCAGCAGTTTATCGTACAGGACCTACGAGCAGTACTTC | CASSLSYRTYEQYF
TRBJ2-7 | 17 | NA | TRBV27 | TRBD1 | TGTGCCAGCAGTTTATCCCCTACAGGGGGCGCGACGTACGAGCAGTACTTC | CASSLSPTGGATYEQYF
TRBJ1-2 | 14 | NA | TRBV25-1 | TRBD1 | TGTGCTCCAGGGCGGGACAGGGGGATTCAAGGCTACACCTTC | CAPGRDRGIQGYTF